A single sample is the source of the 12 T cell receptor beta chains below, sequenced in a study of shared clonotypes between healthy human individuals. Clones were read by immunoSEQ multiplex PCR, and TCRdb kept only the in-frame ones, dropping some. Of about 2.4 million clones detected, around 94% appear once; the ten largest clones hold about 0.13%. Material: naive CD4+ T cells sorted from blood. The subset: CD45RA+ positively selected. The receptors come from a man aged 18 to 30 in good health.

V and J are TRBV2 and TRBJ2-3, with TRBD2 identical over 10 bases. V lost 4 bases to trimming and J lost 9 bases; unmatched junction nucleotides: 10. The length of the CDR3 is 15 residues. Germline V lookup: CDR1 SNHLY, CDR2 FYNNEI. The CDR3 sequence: CASSGSSGGPATQYF. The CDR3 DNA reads TGTGCCAGCAGTGGGTCTAGCGGGGGCCCTGCGACGCAGTATTTT.

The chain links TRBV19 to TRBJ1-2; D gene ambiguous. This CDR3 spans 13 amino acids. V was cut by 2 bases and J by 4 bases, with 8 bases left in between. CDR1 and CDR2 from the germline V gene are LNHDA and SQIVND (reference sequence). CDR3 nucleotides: TGTGCCAGTAGTATAATCGGGGTCTATGGCTACACCTTC. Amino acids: CASSIIGVYGYTF.

The chain's CDR3 is CASRRGVNEQFF. CDR3 DNA sequence: TGCGCCAGCAGGAGAGGAGTCAATGAGCAGTTCTTC. The gene calls are TRBV5-1 and TRBJ2-1; D gene uncertain. CDR3 size: 12 residues. CDR1 SGHRS and CDR2 YFSETQ come from the germline V gene. Deletions cut 5 bases from V and 6 bases from J, with 9 bases between.

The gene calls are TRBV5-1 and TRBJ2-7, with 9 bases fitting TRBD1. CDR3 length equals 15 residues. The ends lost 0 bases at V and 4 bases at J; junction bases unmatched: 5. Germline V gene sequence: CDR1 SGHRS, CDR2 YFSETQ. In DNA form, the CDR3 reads TGCGCCAGCAGCTTGGTAGTGGACAGGGGATACGAGCAGTACTTC. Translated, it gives CASSLVVDRGYEQYF.

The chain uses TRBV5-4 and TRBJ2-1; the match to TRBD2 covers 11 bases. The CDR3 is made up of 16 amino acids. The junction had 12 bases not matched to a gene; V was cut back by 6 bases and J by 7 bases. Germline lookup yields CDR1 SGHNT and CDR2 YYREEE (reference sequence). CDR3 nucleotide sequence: TGTGCCAGCAACCCTAGTAGCGGGAGGGTAGGGAATGAGCAGTTCTTC. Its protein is CASNPSSGRVGNEQFF.

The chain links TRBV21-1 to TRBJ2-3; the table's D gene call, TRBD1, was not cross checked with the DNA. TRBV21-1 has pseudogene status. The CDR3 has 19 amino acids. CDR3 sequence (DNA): TGTGCCAGCAGCAAAGTTGAGACAGGGGAATCCCCGCACACAGATACGCAGTATTTT. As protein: CASSKVETGESPHTDTQYF.

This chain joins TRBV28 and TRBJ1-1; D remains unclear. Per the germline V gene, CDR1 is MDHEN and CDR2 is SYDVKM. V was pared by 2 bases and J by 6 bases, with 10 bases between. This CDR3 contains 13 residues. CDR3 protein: CASSLKLRAEAFF. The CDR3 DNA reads TGTGCCAGCAGTTTAAAATTACGAGCTGAAGCTTTCTTT.

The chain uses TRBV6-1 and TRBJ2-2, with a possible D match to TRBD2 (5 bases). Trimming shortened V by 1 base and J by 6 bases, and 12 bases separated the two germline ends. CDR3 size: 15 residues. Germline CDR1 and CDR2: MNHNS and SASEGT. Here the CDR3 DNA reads TGTGCCAGCAGTGAAGGGGGTCGAGGGTCCGGGGAGCTGTTTTTT. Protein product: CASSEGGRGSGELFF.

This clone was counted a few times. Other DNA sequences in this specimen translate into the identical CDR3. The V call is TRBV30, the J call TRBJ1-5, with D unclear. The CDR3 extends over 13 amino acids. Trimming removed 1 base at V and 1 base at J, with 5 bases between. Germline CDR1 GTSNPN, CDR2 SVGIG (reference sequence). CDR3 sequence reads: CAWSGGSNQPQHF. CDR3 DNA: TGTGCCTGGAGTGGTGGGAGCAATCAGCCCCAGCATTTT.

CDR3 DNA sequence: TGCGCCAGCAGCTTCGGACAGGGGGAAGACGGCTACACCTTC. Its protein product is CASSFGQGEDGYTF. The J gene is TRBJ1-2, the V gene TRBV5-1, with 10 positions matching TRBD1. V lost 2 bases to trimming and J lost 8 bases; unmatched junction nucleotides: 6. Germline V gene sequence: CDR1 SGHRS, CDR2 YFSETQ. The CDR3 extends over 14 amino acids.

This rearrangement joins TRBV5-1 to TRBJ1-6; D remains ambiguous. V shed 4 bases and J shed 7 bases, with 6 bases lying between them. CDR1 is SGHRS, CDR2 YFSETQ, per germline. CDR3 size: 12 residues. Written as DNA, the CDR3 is TGCGCCAGCAGCCAGGAGAATTCACCCCTCCACTTT. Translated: CASSQENSPLHF.

CDR3 sequence (DNA): TGTGCCACCGGACAGGGTCGGCAGCCCCAGCATTTT. As protein: CATGQGRQPQHF. The chain is built from TRBV6-1 and TRBJ1-5, with TRBD1 identical over 8 bases. Germline V gene lookup returns CDR1 MNHNS and CDR2 SASEGT. The ends lost 10 bases at V and 7 bases at J; junction bases unmatched: 6. This CDR3 contains 12 residues.